This passage covers 12 T cell receptor beta chains from one sample sequenced in a study of identical twins. TCRdb reanalysed the 5' RACE reads using MiXCR and keeps one entry per CDR3 protein. Among about 470,000 distinct CDR3 sequences, roughly 26% were seen once, and the ten largest hold 2.5% to 3.5%. This same sample was also taken into another study, of T cells expressing NK-cell markers.

Material: CD4+ T cells sorted from blood. The receptors shown here come from a young woman in good health.

The V gene is TRBV5-1, the J gene TRBJ1-1; no definite D call. The CDR3 consists of 13 residues. CDR1 is SGHRS, CDR2 YFSETQ, per germline. V was pared by 0 bases and J by 3 bases, with 6 bases between. CDR3: CASSLASDTEAFF. The CDR3 bases are TGCGCCAGCAGCTTGGCCTCGGACACTGAAGCTTTCTTT. The variable domain in full, completed from reference TRBV5-1 and TRBJ1-1, reads KAGVTQTPRYLIKTRGQQVTLSCSPISGHRSVSWYQQTPGQGLQFLFEYFSETQRNKGNFPGRFSGRQFSNSRSEMNVSTLELGDSALYLCASSLASDTEAFFGQGTRLTVV.

This clonotype has more than one count but fewer than ten. The genes are TRBV20-1 and TRBJ2-7; 11 nucleotides align to TRBD1. From germline, CDR1 is DFQATT and CDR2 SNEGSKA (reference sequence). CDR3 size: 13 residues. V gave up 6 bases and J gave up 4 bases; unmatched junction bases: 5. The CDR3 sequence: CSARTGGGYEQYF. The CDR3 nucleotides read TGCAGTGCGAGGACAGGGGGCGGTTACGAGCAGTACTTC.

This clonotype appeared a few times. The chain is built from TRBV20-1 and TRBJ2-7, with 7 bases fitting TRBD2. The CDR3 is made up of 13 amino acids. The V and J ends lost 3 bases and 2 bases, in that order; junction bases with no gene match: 4. CDR1 DFQATT and CDR2 SNEGSKA come from the germline V gene (reference sequence). CDR3 sequence reads: CSARPSGTYEQYF. CDR3 DNA sequence: TGCAGTGCTAGGCCTAGCGGTACCTACGAGCAGTACTTC.

This clonotype was found a few times. The chain uses TRBV3-1 and TRBJ2-3; D might be TRBD1 (5 bases). Germline CDR1 is LGHDT and CDR2 is YNNKEL (reference sequence). The CDR3 contains 18 residues. V was shortened by 11 bases and J by 0 bases, with 27 bases between the two germline ends. CDR3 coding DNA: TGTGCCTGCTCCAAAAGGGGAAGGGGCGGAGTGAGCACAGATACGCAGTATTTT. It translates to CACSKRGRGGVSTDTQYF.

This clonotype was seen more than once but under ten times. The genes are TRBV12-3 or TRBV12-4 and TRBJ2-5; D may be TRBD1 (6 bases). The CDR3 is 15 amino acids. Trimming removed 5 bases from V and 7 bases from J, with 20 bases in between. The CDR3 reads CASSPLGAEIWTQYF. CDR3 bases: TGTGCCAGCAGTCCGCTGGGGGCGGAAATTTGGACCCAGTACTTC.

This clonotype was found a few times. The CDR3 is CASTPDRRTPLHF. CDR3 DNA: TGCGCCAGCACTCCCGACCGTAGGACACCCCTCCACTTT. This chain uses TRBV5-1 with TRBJ1-6; no clear D gene. Germline lookup yields CDR1 SGHRS and CDR2 YFSETQ. V lost 6 bases and J lost 11, with 15 bases in between. The CDR3 is made up of 13 amino acids.

The rearrangement joins TRBV9 to TRBJ2-3; tentative D call: TRBD2 (7 bases). This CDR3 is 16 amino acids long. Trimming left V 0 bases short and J 2 bases short, with 13 bases between. Germline lookup yields CDR1 SGDLS and CDR2 YYNGEE. The CDR3, as DNA: TGTGCCAGCAGCGTAGATCGGGGGGCTTACACAGATACGCAGTATTTT. This sequence encodes CASSVDRGAYTDTQYF.

This CDR3 is CASSYSGTGGYNEQFF. CDR3 sequence (DNA): TGTGCCAGCAGTTACTCGGGGACAGGAGGATACAATGAGCAGTTCTTC. The chain couples TRBV6-2 or TRBV6-3 to TRBJ2-1; 8 nucleotides agree with TRBD1. The CDR3 loop spans 16 amino acids. Germline-derived CDR1 and CDR2 are MNHEY and SVGEGT. V lost 0 bases to trimming and J lost 4 bases; unmatched junction nucleotides: 5.

The chain employs TRBV6-1 and TRBJ1-1, with TRBD1 as a possible D gene (5 bases). There are 14 residues in the CDR3. Germline V CDR1 and CDR2: MNHNS, SASEGT. The germline V and J ends were trimmed by 7 bases and 7 bases, with 19 bases remaining between them. CDR3 DNA sequence: TGTGCCAGCACCCGACTGAGTGGGGCGCATGAAGCTTTCTTT. It translates to CASTRLSGAHEAFF.

This clonotype was seen more than once but under ten times. The rearrangement joins TRBV11-2 to TRBJ2-5; D not resolved. This CDR3 has 14 residues. V was trimmed by 5 bases and J by 7 bases, leaving 17 bases between them. CDR1 and CDR2 (germline): SGHAT, FQNNGV. CDR3 DNA sequence: TGTGCCAGCAGCCCGCCCCAAAGGCCTTTGACCCAGTACTTC. Protein sequence: CASSPPQRPLTQYF.

This sequence joins TRBV6-5 and TRBJ2-1, with TRBD2 matching 7 bases. The CDR3 spans 16 residues. The germline gives CDR1 MNHEY, CDR2 SVGAGI. With V trimmed by 0 bases and J by 9 bases, 11 bases remained unmatched. The CDR3 nucleotides read TGTGCCAGCAGTTACTCGGGCGGGAGTCTCCGCGGTGAGCAGTTCTTC. Translating gives CASSYSGGSLRGEQFF.

This clonotype was seen only a few times. The chain employs TRBV5-1 and TRBJ2-5; 10 bases map to TRBD2. The CDR3 sequence is 16 residues long. J gave up 2 bases and V 3 bases, and 7 bases lay outside the gene matches. Germline V lookup: CDR1 SGHRS, CDR2 YFSETQ. CDR3 in DNA: TGCGCCAGCAGCTCGGGGGCTAGCGGGGGACAAGAGACCCAGTACTTC. It specifies CASSSGASGGQETQYF.